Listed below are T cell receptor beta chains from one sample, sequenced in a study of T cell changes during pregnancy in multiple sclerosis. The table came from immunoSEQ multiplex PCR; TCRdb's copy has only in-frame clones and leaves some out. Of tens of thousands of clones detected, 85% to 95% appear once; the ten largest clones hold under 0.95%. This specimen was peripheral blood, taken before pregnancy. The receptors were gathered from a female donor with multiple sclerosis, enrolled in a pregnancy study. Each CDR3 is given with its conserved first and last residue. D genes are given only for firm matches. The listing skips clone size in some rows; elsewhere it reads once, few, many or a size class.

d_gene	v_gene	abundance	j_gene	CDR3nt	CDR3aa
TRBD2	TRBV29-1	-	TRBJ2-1	TGCAGCGGTGTGGGGACTAGCTCTAGGTATGAGCAGTTCTTC	CSGVGTSSRYEQFF
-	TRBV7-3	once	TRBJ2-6	TGTGCCAGCAGCCAAGCCAGACACAGCTCTGGGGCCAACGTCCTGACTTTC	CASSQARHSSGANVLTF
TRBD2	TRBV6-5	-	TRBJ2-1	TGTGCCAGCAGTTATAGCCCTAGCGGGGGGTTGGTTGAGCAGTTCTTC	CASSYSPSGGLVEQFF
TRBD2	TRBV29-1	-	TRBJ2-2	TGCAGCGTTGTCCCTAGCGGGGTAAACACCGGGGAGCTGTTTTTT	CSVVPSGVNTGELFF
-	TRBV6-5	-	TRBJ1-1	TGTGCCAGCAGCCCGGGGTTTATGAACACTGAAGCTTTCTTT	CASSPGFMNTEAFF
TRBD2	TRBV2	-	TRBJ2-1	TGTGCCAGCAGTGAATTTAGCGGGGGAGGGAATGAGCAGTTCTTC	CASSEFSGGGNEQFF
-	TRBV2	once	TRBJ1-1	TGTGCCAGCAGTGGTCAGGGATGGGACACTGAAGCTTTCTTT	CASSGQGWDTEAFF
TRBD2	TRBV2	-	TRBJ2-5	TGTGCCAGCAGGATTACTAGCGGCGCAGAGACCCAGTACTTC	CASRITSGAETQYF
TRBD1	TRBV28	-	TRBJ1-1	TGTGCCAGCAGGCCACAGGGGAGTATCCCTGAAGCTTTCTTT	CASRPQGSIPEAFF
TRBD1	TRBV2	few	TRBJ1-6	TGTGCCAGCAGAATCGATCACAGGGGGCGATCACCCCTCCACTTT	CASRIDHRGRSPLHF
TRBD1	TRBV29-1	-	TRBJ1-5	TGCAGCGTAGTCCTTGGACAGGGAGGGAATCAGCCCCAGCATTTT	CSVVLGQGGNQPQHF
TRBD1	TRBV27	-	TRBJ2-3	TGTGCCAGCAGTTTCCTACCGGGACAGGGGGTTAATACGCAGTATTTT	CASSFLPGQGVNTQYF
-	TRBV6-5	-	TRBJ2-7	TGTGCCAGCAGGCGAGGGGGCGAGCAGTACTTC	CASRRGGEQYF
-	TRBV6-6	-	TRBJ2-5	TGTGCCAGCAGTTACTCCCCCGAACTAGAACAAGAGACCCAGTACTTC	CASSYSPELEQETQYF
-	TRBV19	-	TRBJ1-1	TGTGCCAGTAGTATTTATTATATCCCCGCTGAAGCTTTCTTT	CASSIYYIPAEAFF
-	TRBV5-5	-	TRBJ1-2	TGTGCCAGCAGCTTGGGTGACTCCTATGGCTACACCTTC	CASSLGDSYGYTF
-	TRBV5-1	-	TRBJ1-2	TGCGCCAGCAGCTCACCGGGACAAGAGAACTATGGCTACACCTTC	CASSSPGQENYGYTF
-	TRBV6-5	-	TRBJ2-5	TGTGCCAGCAGGGGCAGACAAGAGACCCAGTACTTC	CASRGRQETQYF
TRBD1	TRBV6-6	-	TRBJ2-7	TGTGCCAGCAGTTACGGCCCGGGCAGGGGGCTTTTCGAGCAGTACTTC	CASSYGPGRGLFEQYF
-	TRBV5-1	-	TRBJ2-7	TGCGCCAGCAGCTACGGGATATCGGCTCGCGAGCAGTACTTC	CASSYGISAREQYF
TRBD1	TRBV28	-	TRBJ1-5	TGTGCCAGCATCGGGGGGGGGACAGAAAATTATCAGCCCCAGCATTTT	CASIGGGTENYQPQHF
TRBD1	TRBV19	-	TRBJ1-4	TGTGCCAGTAGTATCGGACAGGGCGTTAATGAAAAACTGTTTTTT	CASSIGQGVNEKLFF
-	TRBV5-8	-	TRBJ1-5	TGTGCCAGCAGTCTCAGTTGGCCCCAGCATTTT	CASSLSWPQHF
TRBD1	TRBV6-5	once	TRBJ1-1	TGTGCCAGCAGCCGAACGAGGGGGCAACCTGAAGCTTTCTTT	CASSRTRGQPEAFF
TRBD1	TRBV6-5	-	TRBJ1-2	TGTGCCAGCAGTTACGGACAGGGGATGGGCTACACCTTC	CASSYGQGMGYTF
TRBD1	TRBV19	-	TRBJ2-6	TGTGCCAGTAGCTCAACAGGGGCTGGGGCCAACGTCCTGACTTTC	CASSSTGAGANVLTF
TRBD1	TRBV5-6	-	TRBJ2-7	TGTGCCAGCAGCCCATGGTGGGGGACAGACTACGAGCAGTACTTC	CASSPWWGTDYEQYF
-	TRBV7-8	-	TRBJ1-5	TGTGCCAGCATCTCCGGGGGTTTTAATAGCAATCAGCCCCAGCATTTT	CASISGGFNSNQPQHF
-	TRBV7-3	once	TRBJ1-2	TGTGCCATACAGGGCGTCCTCGGTTCCGGCTACACCTTC	CAIQGVLGSGYTF
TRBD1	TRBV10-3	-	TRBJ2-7	TGTGCCATCGGAATAACAGGGGAAGAGCAGTACTTC	CAIGITGEEQYF
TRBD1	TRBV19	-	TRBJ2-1	TGTGCCAGCCCTACGGGACAGCACAATGAGCAGTTCTTC	CASPTGQHNEQFF
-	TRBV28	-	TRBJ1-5	TGTGCCAGCAGTTTATCCAAACAGCCCCAGCATTTT	CASSLSKQPQHF
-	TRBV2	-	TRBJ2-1	TGTGCCAGCAGTGTAGAAGGGGCGGGGGCGCCCTACAATGAGCAGTTCTTC	CASSVEGAGAPYNEQFF
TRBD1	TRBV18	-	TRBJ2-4	TGTGCCAGCTCACCACTGAGCGGGACAGGGGATAACATTCAGTACTTC	CASSPLSGTGDNIQYF
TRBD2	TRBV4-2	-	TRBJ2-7	TGTGCCAGCAGCCGCTTCGGGGGGGGGTCGAACGAGCAGTACTTC	CASSRFGGGSNEQYF
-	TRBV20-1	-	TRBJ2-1	TGCAGTGCTATAATCTACAATGAGCAGTTCTTC	CSAIIYNEQFF